The 3 T cell receptor beta chains listed next were all sequenced from one sample in a study of CD8 T cells in Susac syndrome. Random hexamers were used to reverse transcribe an amount of roughly 0.5 to 1 ug RNA. A single record per CDR3 protein comes from TCRdb applying MiXCR to the immunoSEQ multiplex PCR reads. The sample contains some 150,000 distinct CDR3 sequences, roughly 94% of which appear only once. Sequenced: CD4+ T cells from PBMCs. These receptors originate from a human donor in good health.

This sequence joins TRBV20-1 and TRBJ1-1; D possibly corresponds to TRBD1 (5 bases). The CDR3 loop spans 14 amino acids. The V and J ends lost 3 bases and 2 bases respectively, with 13 bases between them. The germline CDR1 and CDR2 sequences are DFQATT and SNEGSKA (reference sequence). The CDR3 DNA sequence: TGCAGTGCTAGCGAAACCAGGGCTAACACTGAAGCTTTCTTT. Translated: CSASETRANTEAFF.

V usage is TRBV11-2 and J usage is TRBJ1-2; D gene unclear. Germline-derived CDR1 and CDR2 are SGHAT and FQNNGV. The length of the CDR3 is 15 residues. V was cut by 0 bases and J by 7 bases, with 15 bases left in between. The CDR3 spells CASSLEALRPGGYTF. In DNA, the CDR3 is TGTGCCAGCAGCTTAGAGGCGTTGCGTCCGGGTGGCTACACCTTC. Full variable domain (outside the CDR3, taken from reference TRBV11-2 and TRBJ1-2): EAGVAQSPRYKIIEKRQSVAFWCNPISGHATLYWYQQILGQGPKLLIQFQNNGVVDDSQLPKDRFSAERLKGVDSTLKIQPAKLEDSAVYLCASSLEALRPGGYTFGSGTRLTVV.

The chain couples TRBV7-2 to TRBJ2-7, with D tentatively TRBD2 (5 bases). Trimming cost V 3 bases and J 0 bases, with 12 bases left between them. Per the germline V gene, CDR1 is SGHTA and CDR2 is FQGNSA. The CDR3 is 15 amino acids. The chain's CDR3 is CASSFGDGGSYEQYF. Here the CDR3 DNA reads TGTGCCAGCAGCTTTGGTGACGGAGGCTCCTACGAGCAGTACTTC.